Listed below are T cell receptor beta chains from one sample, sequenced in a study of blood T cell repertoires in COVID-19. Generated by immunoSEQ multiplex PCR, the TCRdb table keeps only in-frame clones and is missing some. Found here are 210,000 or so clones, 80% to 90% of them singletons; the top ten hold 2.7%. The sequenced material came from peripheral blood. Source of these receptors: a man aged 25-40 years with COVID-19, enrolled during active disease. CDR3s include the opening cysteine and the closing phenylalanine or tryptophan. D genes are given only for firm matches. Clone size is shown for a subset of rows, as once, few, many or a class of expanded clone.

J gene: TRBJ2-4
CDR3 length: 14
clone size: .
D gene: TRBD1
V gene: TRBV18
CDR3 DNA: TGTGCCAGCTCACCAGACAGGGTCAAAAACATTCAGTACTTC
CDR3 protein: CASSPDRVKNIQYF

J gene: TRBJ1-5
CDR3 length: 16
clone size: .
D gene: .
V gene: TRBV19
CDR3 DNA: TGTGCCAGTAGTCTGAGGCGGGGGCAAGGCAATCAGCCCCAGCATTTT
CDR3 protein: CASSLRRGQGNQPQHF

J gene: TRBJ2-1
CDR3 length: 14
clone size: .
D gene: TRBD2
V gene: TRBV19
CDR3 DNA: TGTGCCAGTAGGCAGCGGGAGGCCTACAATGAGCAGTTCTTC
CDR3 protein: CASRQREAYNEQFF

J gene: TRBJ1-6
CDR3 length: 16
clone size: few
D gene: TRBD1
V gene: TRBV13
CDR3 DNA: TGTGCCAGCAGCCCCCGACAGGGACAATATAATTCACCCCTCCACTTT
CDR3 protein: CASSPRQGQYNSPLHF

J gene: TRBJ1-4
CDR3 length: 13
clone size: .
D gene: .
V gene: TRBV28
CDR3 DNA: TGTGCCAGCAGTTCCGCTTCTAACGAAAAACTGTTTTTT
CDR3 protein: CASSSASNEKLFF

J gene: TRBJ1-1
CDR3 length: 13
clone size: .
D gene: .
V gene: TRBV18
CDR3 DNA: TGTGCCAGCCGAGTAGGGGAGAACACTGAAGCTTTCTTT
CDR3 protein: CASRVGENTEAFF

J gene: TRBJ1-2
CDR3 length: 15
clone size: .
D gene: .
V gene: TRBV19
CDR3 DNA: TGTGCCAGTACCGGACAGCCCCCTTTGGACTATGGCTACACCTTC
CDR3 protein: CASTGQPPLDYGYTF

J gene: TRBJ2-2
CDR3 length: 17
clone size: .
D gene: .
V gene: TRBV10-3
CDR3 DNA: TGTGCCATCAGTGAGTCGGGGAGGAGGAGGACTGGCGGGGAGCTGTTTTTT
CDR3 protein: CAISESGRRRTGGELFF

J gene: TRBJ1-1
CDR3 length: 11
clone size: .
D gene: .
V gene: TRBV29-1
CDR3 DNA: TGCAGCGTCCCCACGGAGACTGAAGCTTTCTTT
CDR3 protein: CSVPTETEAFF

J gene: TRBJ1-2
CDR3 length: 16
clone size: .
D gene: .
V gene: TRBV4-3
CDR3 DNA: TGCGCCAGCAGCCAAGAAGGGGTCAGCCTAAACTATGGCTACACCTTC
CDR3 protein: CASSQEGVSLNYGYTF

J gene: TRBJ2-1
CDR3 length: 15
clone size: .
D gene: TRBD1
V gene: TRBV6-6
CDR3 DNA: TGTGCCAGCAGTTACTCCGGACAGGGTTTAAATGAGCAGTTCTTC
CDR3 protein: CASSYSGQGLNEQFF

J gene: TRBJ2-7
CDR3 length: 12
clone size: once
D gene: .
V gene: TRBV5-6
CDR3 DNA: TGTGCCAGCAGCTTGAGTACGGGGGAGCAGTACTTC
CDR3 protein: CASSLSTGEQYF

J gene: TRBJ2-7
CDR3 length: 16
clone size: .
D gene: TRBD2
V gene: TRBV9
CDR3 DNA: TGTGCCAGCAGCCCAGGGGCGGGAGGGCCTGCCAACGAGCAGTACTTC
CDR3 protein: CASSPGAGGPANEQYF

J gene: TRBJ2-3
CDR3 length: 14
clone size: .
D gene: TRBD1
V gene: TRBV19
CDR3 DNA: TGTGCCAGTAAGGACAGGGGAATTCCAGATACGCAGTATTTT
CDR3 protein: CASKDRGIPDTQYF

J gene: TRBJ1-1
CDR3 length: 15
clone size: .
D gene: TRBD1
V gene: TRBV5-6
CDR3 DNA: TGTGCCAGCAGCCCGGAGACAGGGGCCGACACTGAAGCTTTCTTT
CDR3 protein: CASSPETGADTEAFF

J gene: TRBJ1-5
CDR3 length: 15
clone size: .
D gene: .
V gene: TRBV5-5
CDR3 DNA: TGTGCCAGCAGTTTTTCCGCCTATACGACAGGCCCCCAGCATTTT
CDR3 protein: CASSFSAYTTGPQHF

J gene: TRBJ2-5
CDR3 length: 14
clone size: few
D gene: .
V gene: TRBV28
CDR3 DNA: TGTGCCAGCGGGGAGGGGGGCCCTTGGGAGACCCAGTACTTC
CDR3 protein: CASGEGGPWETQYF

J gene: TRBJ1-1
CDR3 length: 12
clone size: .
D gene: TRBD1
V gene: TRBV28
CDR3 DNA: TGTGCCAGCAAACTAGGGACAGCTGAAGCTTTCTTT
CDR3 protein: CASKLGTAEAFF

J gene: TRBJ1-1
CDR3 length: 16
clone size: .
D gene: .
V gene: TRBV5-1
CDR3 DNA: TGCGCCAGCAGCTTGAGGCCAGGGGCCTCTCAGGCTGAAGCTTTCTTT
CDR3 protein: CASSLRPGASQAEAFF

J gene: TRBJ2-1
CDR3 length: 17
clone size: .
D gene: TRBD1
V gene: TRBV7-2
CDR3 DNA: TGTGCCAGCAGCTTAGATTATATAGACAGGGGGGGCAATGAGCAGTTCTTC
CDR3 protein: CASSLDYIDRGGNEQFF

J gene: TRBJ2-7
CDR3 length: 14
clone size: .
D gene: .
V gene: TRBV4-3
CDR3 DNA: TGCGCCAGCAGCCAAGATTGGCAGAACTACGAGCAGTACTTC
CDR3 protein: CASSQDWQNYEQYF

J gene: TRBJ2-1
CDR3 length: 14
clone size: .
D gene: .
V gene: TRBV18
CDR3 DNA: TGTGCCAGCTCACTTGTGGGGGGGCATAATGAGCAGTTCTTC
CDR3 protein: CASSLVGGHNEQFF

J gene: TRBJ1-3
CDR3 length: 12
clone size: .
D gene: .
V gene: TRBV9
CDR3 DNA: TGTGCCAGCGCAGGGTTCGGAAACACCATATATTTT
CDR3 protein: CASAGFGNTIYF

J gene: TRBJ2-1
CDR3 length: 15
clone size: .
D gene: TRBD2
V gene: TRBV5-1
CDR3 DNA: TGCGCCAGCAGCCTAACTAGCGGGGGGTACAATGAGCAGTTCTTC
CDR3 protein: CASSLTSGGYNEQFF

J gene: TRBJ1-1
CDR3 length: 15
clone size: many
D gene: TRBD1
V gene: TRBV2
CDR3 DNA: TGTGCCAGCAGTGAAGCGTCGACAGGGGTGACTGAAGCTTTCTTT
CDR3 protein: CASSEASTGVTEAFF

J gene: TRBJ1-2
CDR3 length: 12
clone size: .
D gene: .
V gene: TRBV27
CDR3 DNA: TGTGCCAGCAGTTTAACAGGCCATGGCTACACCTTC
CDR3 protein: CASSLTGHGYTF

J gene: TRBJ1-3
CDR3 length: 15
clone size: .
D gene: .
V gene: TRBV7-3
CDR3 DNA: TGTGCCAGCAGCTTCCAGGGGTCTAGTGGAAACACCATATATTTT
CDR3 protein: CASSFQGSSGNTIYF

J gene: TRBJ2-2
CDR3 length: 17
clone size: .
D gene: TRBD2
V gene: TRBV2
CDR3 DNA: TGTGCCAGCAGGGCACCACGGACTAGCGGGAACACCGGGGAGCTGTTTTTT
CDR3 protein: CASRAPRTSGNTGELFF

J gene: TRBJ2-1
CDR3 length: 11
clone size: .
D gene: .
V gene: TRBV30
CDR3 DNA: TGTGCCTGGAGTGAGCTGGTTGAGCAGTTCTTC
CDR3 protein: CAWSELVEQFF

J gene: TRBJ2-3
CDR3 length: 14
clone size: .
D gene: .
V gene: TRBV18
CDR3 DNA: TGTGCCAGCTCATCCCTGGACTCACTAGATACGCAGTATTTT
CDR3 protein: CASSSLDSLDTQYF

J gene: TRBJ2-3
CDR3 length: 11
clone size: .
D gene: .
V gene: TRBV20-1
CDR3 DNA: TGCAGTGCTAGAGCTACAGATACGCAGTATTTT
CDR3 protein: CSARATDTQYF

J gene: TRBJ1-2
CDR3 length: 15
clone size: .
D gene: .
V gene: TRBV5-1
CDR3 DNA: TGCGCCAGCAGCTTGGGACAGGAAGTAGGCTATGGCTACACCTTC
CDR3 protein: CASSLGQEVGYGYTF

J gene: TRBJ1-1
CDR3 length: 14
clone size: .
D gene: TRBD1
V gene: TRBV7-2
CDR3 DNA: TGTGCCAGCAGAAGGGACAGGGCGGCGACTGAAGCTTTCTTT
CDR3 protein: CASRRDRAATEAFF

J gene: TRBJ1-3
CDR3 length: 15
clone size: once
D gene: .
V gene: TRBV5-1
CDR3 DNA: TGCGCCAGCAGCTTGGACGGCGGGTCTGGAAACACCATATATTTT
CDR3 protein: CASSLDGGSGNTIYF

J gene: TRBJ2-1
CDR3 length: 15
clone size: .
D gene: TRBD2
V gene: TRBV9
CDR3 DNA: TGTGCCAGCAGCGTGAGCGGGAGCTCCTACAATGAGCAGTTCTTC
CDR3 protein: CASSVSGSSYNEQFF

J gene: TRBJ2-1
CDR3 length: 12
clone size: .
D gene: .
V gene: TRBV7-2
CDR3 DNA: TGTGCCAGCAGCTCCCAGAGGGATGAGCAGTTCTTC
CDR3 protein: CASSSQRDEQFF

J gene: TRBJ1-4
CDR3 length: 16
clone size: .
D gene: TRBD1
V gene: TRBV4-3
CDR3 DNA: TGCGCCAGCAGCCAAGAAAGACAGGGTAATAATGAAAAACTGTTTTTT
CDR3 protein: CASSQERQGNNEKLFF

J gene: TRBJ1-3
CDR3 length: 16
clone size: .
D gene: .
V gene: TRBV5-1
CDR3 DNA: TGCGCCAGCAGCTTGGCCGGGACAATCTCTGGAAACACCATATATTTT
CDR3 protein: CASSLAGTISGNTIYF

J gene: TRBJ2-7
CDR3 length: 16
clone size: .
D gene: TRBD1
V gene: TRBV7-8
CDR3 DNA: TGTGCCAGCAGCTTAGTCTGGGACAGTTACTCCTACGAGCAGTACTTC
CDR3 protein: CASSLVWDSYSYEQYF

J gene: TRBJ2-7
CDR3 length: 16
clone size: .
D gene: TRBD1
V gene: TRBV19
CDR3 DNA: TGTGCCAGTAGTACGGCCTCCAAGACAGGGGGCTACGAGCAGTACTTC
CDR3 protein: CASSTASKTGGYEQYF

J gene: TRBJ1-1
CDR3 length: 14
clone size: once
D gene: .
V gene: TRBV27
CDR3 DNA: TGTGCCAGCAGTTTTGACAGAATGAACACTGAAGCTTTCTTT
CDR3 protein: CASSFDRMNTEAFF

J gene: TRBJ1-2
CDR3 length: 14
clone size: .
D gene: .
V gene: TRBV27
CDR3 DNA: TGTGCCAGCAGTTTACTCCCGGGGTCCTATGGCTACACCTTC
CDR3 protein: CASSLLPGSYGYTF

J gene: TRBJ1-5
CDR3 length: 13
clone size: .
D gene: TRBD1
V gene: TRBV19
CDR3 DNA: TGTGCCAGTAGGGGGGGGACAGGGAAGCCCCAGCATTTT
CDR3 protein: CASRGGTGKPQHF

J gene: TRBJ1-1
CDR3 length: 17
clone size: .
D gene: TRBD1
V gene: TRBV10-3
CDR3 DNA: TGTGCCATCAGTCCCTCCGGGACAGGGGTATCTGGAACTGAAGCTTTCTTT
CDR3 protein: CAISPSGTGVSGTEAFF

J gene: TRBJ1-2
CDR3 length: 13
clone size: .
D gene: .
V gene: TRBV28
CDR3 DNA: TGTGCCAGCAGTTTAGGGCTCACGGATGGCTACACCTTC
CDR3 protein: CASSLGLTDGYTF

J gene: TRBJ1-4
CDR3 length: 15
clone size: .
D gene: TRBD1
V gene: TRBV27
CDR3 DNA: TGTGCCAGCAGTCGGACAGGGGGCTCTTTTGAAAAACTGTTTTTT
CDR3 protein: CASSRTGGSFEKLFF

J gene: TRBJ1-2
CDR3 length: 11
clone size: .
D gene: .
V gene: TRBV20-1
CDR3 DNA: TGCAGTGCTCCAGGGGTTAGTGGCTACACCTTC
CDR3 protein: CSAPGVSGYTF

J gene: TRBJ2-1
CDR3 length: 15
clone size: .
D gene: .
V gene: TRBV5-4
CDR3 DNA: TGTGCCAGCAGCTCCCGGGTCACCTCCTACAATGAGCAGTTCTTC
CDR3 protein: CASSSRVTSYNEQFF

J gene: TRBJ1-5
CDR3 length: 17
clone size: .
D gene: TRBD1
V gene: TRBV19
CDR3 DNA: TGTGCCAGTAGTCATGGACTGGGACAGGGAATATCTCAGCCCCAGCATTTT
CDR3 protein: CASSHGLGQGISQPQHF

J gene: TRBJ1-5
CDR3 length: 15
clone size: .
D gene: TRBD1
V gene: TRBV27
CDR3 DNA: TGTGCCAGCAGTGCAGGGACAGGGGGCGTTCAGCCCCAGCATTTT
CDR3 protein: CASSAGTGGVQPQHF

J gene: TRBJ1-1
CDR3 length: 15
clone size: once
D gene: .
V gene: TRBV11-3
CDR3 DNA: TGTGCCAGCAGCTTAGCATCCCAGGGGAACACTGAAGCTTTCTTT
CDR3 protein: CASSLASQGNTEAFF

J gene: TRBJ2-7
CDR3 length: 13
clone size: .
D gene: .
V gene: TRBV11-2
CDR3 DNA: TGTGCCAGCAGAAGCACAGGGACCTACGAGCAGTACTTC
CDR3 protein: CASRSTGTYEQYF

J gene: TRBJ2-7
CDR3 length: 15
clone size: .
D gene: .
V gene: TRBV5-1
CDR3 DNA: TGCGCCAGCAGCCCGTTAACAGGTGTCCCCTACGAGCAGTACTTC
CDR3 protein: CASSPLTGVPYEQYF

J gene: TRBJ1-4
CDR3 length: 15
clone size: .
D gene: TRBD1
V gene: TRBV5-1
CDR3 DNA: TGCGCCAGCAGCTTGGAGGGGGCCCATAATGAAAAACTGTTTTTT
CDR3 protein: CASSLEGAHNEKLFF

J gene: TRBJ2-1
CDR3 length: 15
clone size: .
D gene: TRBD1
V gene: TRBV18
CDR3 DNA: TGTGCCAGCTCACCTTGGACAGGGGGCGGCGATGAGCAGTTCTTC
CDR3 protein: CASSPWTGGGDEQFF

J gene: TRBJ1-4
CDR3 length: 14
clone size: .
D gene: TRBD1
V gene: TRBV6-5
CDR3 DNA: TGTGCCAGCAGTTACTCCAGGGGGAATGAAAAACTGTTTTTT
CDR3 protein: CASSYSRGNEKLFF

J gene: TRBJ2-2
CDR3 length: 14
clone size: .
D gene: .
V gene: TRBV7-3
CDR3 DNA: TGTGCCAGCCGGTACAGCATCGACACCGGGGAGCTGTTTTTT
CDR3 protein: CASRYSIDTGELFF